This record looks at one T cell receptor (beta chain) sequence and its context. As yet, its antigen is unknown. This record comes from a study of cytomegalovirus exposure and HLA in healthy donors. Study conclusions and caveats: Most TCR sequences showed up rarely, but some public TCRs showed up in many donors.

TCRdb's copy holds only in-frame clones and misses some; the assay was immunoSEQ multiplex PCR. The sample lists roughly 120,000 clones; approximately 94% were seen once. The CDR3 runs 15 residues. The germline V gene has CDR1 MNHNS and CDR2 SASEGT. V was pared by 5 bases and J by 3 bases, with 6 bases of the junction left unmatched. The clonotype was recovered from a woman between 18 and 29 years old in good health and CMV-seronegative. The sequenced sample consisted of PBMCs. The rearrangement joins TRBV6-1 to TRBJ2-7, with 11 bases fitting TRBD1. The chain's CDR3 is CASSITGTGGYEQYF. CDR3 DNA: TGTGCCAGCAGTATAACCGGGACAGGGGGCTACGAGCAGTACTTC.